This TCR beta chain was observed in a study of blood T cell repertoires in COVID-19. Germline-derived CDR1 and CDR2 are SGHKS and YYEKEE (reference sequence). Germline trimming cut 3 bases from V and 6 bases from J; bases unmatched to any gene: 5. The CDR3 has 13 residues. Authors' analysis steps: Amplification from reference gene primers served as the basis for estimated nucleated cell counts. Assay: immunoSEQ multiplex PCR; the TCRdb copy retains only in-frame clones and omits some. V, J and clone size were drawn from that table, and D and trimming were deduced from the DNA. The sample shows more than 300,000 clones, roughly 92% of them seen only once.

The TCR originated in a woman aged 40 to 50 who had been exposed to COVID-19. Sequenced input: PBMCs or T cells enriched from blood (not recorded which). V and J are TRBV5-5 and TRBJ1-2; TRBD1 aligns across 7 bases. The CDR3 region has the DNA TGTGCCAGCAGCTCACAGGGGCGGGATGGCTACACCTTC. It encodes CASSSQGRDGYTF.